The T cell receptor beta chain described here comes from a study of blood T cell repertoires in COVID-19. Study details: The United States, Italy and Spain provided the acute and convalescent COVID-19 samples. The analysed material was cDNA or gDNA that came from T cells, B-cell-depleted T cells, or PBMCs.

The length of the CDR3 is 16 residues. Germline-derived CDR1 and CDR2 are MNHNS and SASEGT. V was clipped by 2 bases and J by 3 bases; unmatched bases: 5. The authors' processing: Using reference gene primer amplification, nucleated cell counts were estimated. TCRdb's copy holds only in-frame clones and misses some; the assay was immunoSEQ multiplex PCR. The V and J calls and clone size are taken from that table; D and trimming were inferred from the DNA. Here the sample spans 25,000 to 35,000 clones, 85% to 90% being singletons. This sequence was found in a human donor in a cohort sampled during active COVID-19. This chain uses TRBV6-1 with TRBJ2-3, with TRBD2 matching 10 bases. Sequencing was performed on peripheral blood. CDR3 amino acids: CASSELAGAATDTQYF. The CDR3, as DNA: TGTGCCAGCAGTGAACTAGCGGGAGCAGCTACAGATACGCAGTATTTT.